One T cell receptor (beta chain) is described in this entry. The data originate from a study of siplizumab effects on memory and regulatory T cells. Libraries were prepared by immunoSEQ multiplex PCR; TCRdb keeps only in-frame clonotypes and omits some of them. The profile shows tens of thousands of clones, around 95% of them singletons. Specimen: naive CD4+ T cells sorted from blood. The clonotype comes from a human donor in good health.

The CDR3 nucleotides are TGTGCCAGCAGTTACGGCCGCTTAGATTCACCCCTCCACTTT. It translates to CASSYGRLDSPLHF. The chain employs TRBV6-6 and TRBJ1-6; the D is unclear. Germline V gives CDR1 MNHNY, CDR2 SVGAGI (reference sequence). V dropped 2 bases and J dropped 8 bases, with 10 bases sitting between them. CDR3 length: 14 residues.